The clone carrying this TCR beta chain was found a few times. TCRdb re-analysed the RT-PCR reads in MiXCR, keeping a single row per CDR3 protein. The table has about 700,000 distinct CDR3 sequences, around 14% seen once. Germline values: CDR1 SGHAT, CDR2 FQNNGV. Trimming removed 5 bases from V and 12 bases from J; junction bases left unmatched: 10. The CDR3 is 13 residues long. This receptor was taken from a female donor in good health, serving as a healthy control. The chain recombines TRBV11-2 with TRBJ2-4, with TRBD1 matching 7 bases. Specimen: memory CD4+ T cells from blood. The CDR3 here is CASSIGQDGTQYF. The CDR3 coding sequence is TGTGCCAGCAGCATCGGACAGGACGGGACTCAGTACTTC.